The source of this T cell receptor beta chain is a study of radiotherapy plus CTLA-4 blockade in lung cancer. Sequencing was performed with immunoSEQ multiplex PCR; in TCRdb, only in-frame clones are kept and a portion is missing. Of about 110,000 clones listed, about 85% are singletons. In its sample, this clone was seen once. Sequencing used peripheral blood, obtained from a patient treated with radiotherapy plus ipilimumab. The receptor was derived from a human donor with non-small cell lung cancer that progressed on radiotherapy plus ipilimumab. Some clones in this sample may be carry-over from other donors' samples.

CDR3 DNA sequence: TGTGCCAGCACCCCCCCTGGGGTCTTTAGCTCCTACGAGCAGTACTTC. This sequence encodes CASTPPGVFSSYEQYF. The chain joins TRBV7-2 to TRBJ2-7, with unresolved D. The CDR3 extends over 16 amino acids. The germline gives CDR1 SGHTA, CDR2 FQGNSA. Trimming stripped 7 bases from V and 0 bases from J, with 19 bases between.